Included here is one T cell receptor (beta chain) sequence, with context. The V end lost 6 bases, the J end lost 3 bases, and 32 bases lay between the germline ends. The length of the CDR3 is 20 residues. Looked up from germline, CDR1 is LGHDT and CDR2 is YNNKEL (reference sequence). This sample was taken from a study of blood T cell repertoires in COVID-19. Study-wide background: Samples came from the United States, Italy and Spain, spanning acute and convalescent COVID-19. PBMCs, B-cell-depleted T cells, or T cells provided the cDNA or gDNA that made up the material.

Participants, roughly 18 to 90 years old, spanned under 30 US areas. Authors' analysis steps: It was from reference gene primer amplification that nucleated cell counts were estimated. TCRdb's copy holds only in-frame clones and misses some; the assay was immunoSEQ multiplex PCR. V, J and clone size were drawn from that table, and D and trimming were deduced from the DNA. The repertoire holds around 250,000 clones, with about 82% as singletons. The source of this sequence is a woman in her forties or fifties with acute COVID-19. This sequence joins TRBV3-1 (or the pseudogene TRBV3-2) and TRBJ1-2, with D possibly being TRBD1 (6 bases). The source material was PBMCs or T cells enriched from blood (not recorded which). CDR3 DNA: TGTGCCAGCAGTATCTTAAATCACGGGACACCTAAAGGTTTGGACTATGGCTACACCTTC. Encoded protein: CASSILNHGTPKGLDYGYTF.